A single sample gave rise to the 12 T cell receptor beta chains below, sequenced in a study of cytomegalovirus exposure and HLA in healthy donors. PCR used 60 Vbeta primers and 13 Jbeta primers. Produced via immunoSEQ multiplex PCR; TCRdb's table is partial and in-frame only. In total, the table holds about 110,000 clones. What was sequenced was PBMCs. The source of these receptors is a man between 50 and 59 years old in good health and CMV-seronegative.

The rearrangement links TRBV9 to TRBJ2-2; 12 bases match TRBD1. The J segment lost 6 bases and the V segment lost 4 bases, leaving 13 bases of the junction unmatched. This CDR3 has 18 residues. From germline, CDR1 is SGDLS and CDR2 YYNGEE. CDR3 in amino acids: CASSFSRTGQGAAGELFF. CDR3 coding DNA: TGTGCCAGCAGCTTTAGTCGTACGGGACAGGGGGCGGCCGGGGAGCTGTTTTTT.

V is TRBV2 and J is TRBJ2-1, with 12 bases aligning to TRBD2. Unmatched junction bases numbered 15, after V lost 6 bases and J lost 15 bases. The CDR3 runs 15 residues. CDR1 and CDR2 (germline): SNHLY, FYNNEI. CDR3 nucleotides: TGTGCCAGCAGCCCACTAGCGGGAGGAACCCAACGCCTGTTCTTC. This encodes CASSPLAGGTQRLFF. The full variable domain, with the rest looked up from reference TRBV2 and TRBJ2-1, is EPEVTQTPSHQVTQMGQEVILRCVPISNHLYFYWYRQILGQKVEFLVSFYNNEISEKSEIFDDQFSVERPDGSNFTLKIRSTKLEDSAMYFCASSPLAGGTQRLFFGPGTRLTVL.

The genes are TRBV2 and TRBJ1-5; D remains unclear. CDR3 size: 14 residues. V lost 4 bases and J lost 5, with 12 bases in between. Germline-derived CDR1 and CDR2 are SNHLY and FYNNEI. The CDR3 loop reads CASSGITVDQPQHF. The CDR3 DNA reads as TGTGCCAGCAGTGGTATTACAGTCGATCAGCCCCAGCATTTT.

The rearrangement joins TRBV4-3 to TRBJ2-7; TRBD2 matches at 12 bases. The J segment lost 3 bases and the V segment lost 2 bases, leaving 2 bases of the junction unmatched. Germline loops: CDR1 LGHNA, CDR2 YSLEER. This CDR3 contains 15 residues. In DNA form, the CDR3 reads TGCGCCAGCAGCCAATCGACTAGCGGGGGCTACGAGCAGTACTTC. Its translation: CASSQSTSGGYEQYF.

The rearrangement links TRBV6-5 to TRBJ1-6; 9 positions match TRBD1. Per germline, CDR1 MNHEY and CDR2 SVGAGI. The CDR3 is made up of 14 amino acids. Losses at the gene ends were 2 bases for V and 9 bases for J; bases not matched to a gene: 2. The CDR3 loop reads CASSYGTGSSPLHF. In DNA, the CDR3 is TGTGCCAGCAGTTACGGGACAGGGAGTTCACCCCTCCACTTT.

The chain carries TRBV14 and TRBJ2-7, with 7 bases identical to TRBD1. J was trimmed by 2 bases and V by 4 bases; bases with no gene match: 17. This CDR3 contains 18 residues. Germline loops: CDR1 SGHDN, CDR2 FVKESK. The CDR3 sequence: CASSLLLGETGRPYEQYF. The DNA for the CDR3 is TGTGCCAGCAGCCTCTTACTTGGAGAGACAGGGCGGCCCTACGAGCAGTACTTC.

The rearrangement joins TRBV5-1 to TRBJ2-1, with D possibly being TRBD2 (7 bases). Germline loops: CDR1 SGHRS, CDR2 YFSETQ. Trimming stripped 0 bases from V and 0 bases from J, with 13 bases between. CDR3 length: 17 residues. The DNA of the CDR3 is TGCGCCAGCAGCTTGGGGGGGGGCTCTAGCTCCTACAATGAGCAGTTCTTC. This encodes CASSLGGGSSSYNEQFF.

The J gene is TRBJ1-2, the V gene TRBV7-2, with D possibly TRBD1 on 6 matching bases. V gave up 4 bases and J gave up 3 bases, with 12 bases separating them. Germline loops: CDR1 SGHTA, CDR2 FQGNSA. The CDR3 runs to 14 residues. CDR3 nucleotide sequence: TGTGCCAGCAGCTCTTACAGGGTTGACTATGGCTACACCTTC. It specifies CASSSYRVDYGYTF.

The chain carries TRBV5-4 and TRBJ1-2; TRBD1 matches 10 bases. Trimming cost V 4 bases and J 2 bases; bases outside gene matches: 5. Germline CDR1 SGHNT, CDR2 YYREEE (reference sequence). This CDR3 is 15 amino acids long. CDR3 bases: TGTGCCAGCAGCCCACGGACAGGGGGAAACTATGGCTACACCTTC. This sequence encodes CASSPRTGGNYGYTF.

The chain is built from TRBV10-3 and TRBJ2-3; D may be TRBD2 (6 bases). Germline V gives CDR1 ENHRY, CDR2 SYGVKD. V lost 4 bases to trimming and J lost 2 bases, with 19 bases between them. The CDR3 covers 17 residues. Here the CDR3 reads CAISGKIAVTSTDTQYF. In nucleotides, the CDR3 is TGTGCCATCAGTGGGAAAATAGCGGTTACTTCCACAGATACGCAGTATTTT.

The V and J genes are TRBV2 and TRBJ2-1, with 8 nucleotides matching TRBD1. The CDR3 runs to 14 residues. V shed 7 bases and J 5 bases; nucleotides not matched to a gene: 7. Germline assignment: CDR1 SNHLY and CDR2 FYNNEI. CDR3 coding DNA: TGTGCCAGCATGGACAGGGTCAGGGACAATGAGCAGTTCTTC. Translated, it gives CASMDRVRDNEQFF.

The CDR3: CSVTENTEAFF. In DNA form, the CDR3 reads TGCAGCGTTACTGAGAACACTGAAGCTTTCTTT. The chain couples TRBV29-1 to TRBJ1-1; no reliable D call. The CDR3 extends over 11 amino acids. The germline V gene encodes CDR1 SQVTM and CDR2 ANQGSEA. The ends were cut back, 5 bases at V and 1 base at J, with 5 bases in the middle.